This T cell receptor (beta chain) was identified in a study of OX40 agonist ivuxolimab in advanced cancers. Clones were read by immunoSEQ multiplex PCR, and TCRdb kept only the in-frame ones, dropping some. Here the sample spans roughly 57,000 clones, 75% to 80% being singletons. The CDR3 is 12 amino acids. V lost 3 bases to trimming and J lost 5 bases, with 7 bases between them. CDR1 and CDR2 from the germline V gene are MDHEN and SYDVKM. This specimen consisted of CD4+ or CD8+ T cells sorted from blood, obtained in a trial of the OX40 agonist ivuxolimab. The chain links TRBV28 to TRBJ1-1; no clear D gene. The receptor comes from an adult with an advanced solid tumor such as melanoma, head and neck, liver or kidney cancer. DNA for the CDR3: TGTGCCAGCAGTTTTCCGGGGACTGAAGCTTTCTTT. It encodes CASSFPGTEAFF.